This is a list of T cell receptor beta chains from one sample in a study of blood T cell repertoires in COVID-19. Some clones are missing from TCRdb's copy, which holds only in-frame ones; the method was immunoSEQ multiplex PCR. The table shows 360,000 or so clones, with more than 75% occurring only once. The sequenced sample was PBMCs or T cells enriched from blood (not recorded which). The receptors derive from a woman aged 25 to 39 who had recovered from COVID-19. The conserved cysteine and the conserved F or W are not part of the CDR3 here. The D gene is left open where the match is weak.

>TRBJ2-7|.|TRBV2
ASTPRPGGSEQY
>TRBJ2-7|TRBD2|TRBV6-5
ASSYSGAGGSYEQY
>TRBJ2-7|.|TRBV18
ASSPGTSSYEQY
>TRBJ1-2|.|TRBV14
ASSQVQGFYGYT
>TRBJ1-2|.|TRBV19
ASREPGPQGVSGGYT
>TRBJ1-2|TRBD1|TRBV5-1
ASSFMTETGNGYT
>TRBJ1-1|.|TRBV29-1
SVEVATRFEDTEAF
>TRBJ2-7|TRBD1|TRBV28
ASSLLTGYEQY
>TRBJ1-1|.|TRBV5-6
ASSLVSGLQAF
>TRBJ1-1|.|TRBV4-1
ASSQLGDMAGEAF
>TRBJ2-2|.|TRBV1
TSTDCSTGELF
>TRBJ2-3|TRBD1|TRBV13
ASTVLDRDRLTDTQY
>TRBJ1-1|.|TRBV20-1
SARANTEAF
>TRBJ1-4|TRBD1|TRBV29-1
SVEDQGELNEKLF